This entry concerns a single T cell receptor (beta chain). This sample stems from a study of blood T cell repertoires in COVID-19. Overall study context: From T cells, B-cell-depleted T cells, or PBMCs came the material, which was cDNA or gDNA.

CDR3 size: 12 residues. Deletions cut 6 bases from V and 3 bases from J, with 9 bases between. Germline values: CDR1 SNHLY, CDR2 FYNNEI. Assay: immunoSEQ multiplex PCR; the TCRdb copy retains only in-frame clones and omits some. The data hold 180,000 or so clones, with about 80% observed a single time. The rearrangement joins TRBV2 to TRBJ2-7; a possible D gene is TRBD2 (5 bases). Material: peripheral blood. This sequence was found in a woman aged 45-59 years with active or convalescent COVID-19. CDR3 in DNA: TGTGCCAGCAGGGACCGGGACTACGAGCAGTACTTC. Amino acid sequence: CASRDRDYEQYF.